The entry below gives a single TCR beta chain sequence along with its context. Its antigen is unidentified. This table comes from immunoSEQ multiplex PCR, and its TCRdb copy is limited to in-frame clones, with some not included. This sample yields approximately 3,000 clones, of which about 62% are seen a single time; approximately 56% belongs to the top ten. Per the germline V gene, CDR1 is LGHNA and CDR2 is YSLEER. V was trimmed by 1 base and J by 5 bases, leaving 9 bases between them. CDR3 size: 14 residues. These data are taken from a study of T cells in narcolepsy. Study-level background: Healthy controls were enrolled alongside patients with narcolepsy type 1 or type 2. Whole-study results and caveats: Blood of same and different patients, but not healthy controls, reportedly held recurring autoreactive clonotypes. HCRT-specific and TRIB2-specific autoreactive clonotypes appeared among same-patient CSF and blood CD4+ clonotypes.

The TCR was taken from a human donor with narcolepsy. Sample: CD45RA- memory CD8+ T cells from PBMCs. The gene calls are TRBV4-3 and TRBJ1-5; D remains ambiguous. CDR3 protein: CASSQVSGYQPQHF. CDR3 nucleotide sequence: TGCGCCAGCAGCCAAGTATCCGGGTATCAGCCCCAGCATTTT.